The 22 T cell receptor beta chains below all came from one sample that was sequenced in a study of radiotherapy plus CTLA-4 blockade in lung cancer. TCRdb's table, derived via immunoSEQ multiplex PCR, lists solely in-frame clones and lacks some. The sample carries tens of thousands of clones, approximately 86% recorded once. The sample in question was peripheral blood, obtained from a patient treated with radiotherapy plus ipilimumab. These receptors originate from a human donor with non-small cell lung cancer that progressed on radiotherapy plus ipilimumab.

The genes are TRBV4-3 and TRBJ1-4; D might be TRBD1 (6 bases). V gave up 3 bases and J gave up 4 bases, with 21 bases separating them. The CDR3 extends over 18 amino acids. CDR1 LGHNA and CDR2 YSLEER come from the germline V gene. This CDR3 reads CASSQVVTGAGGNEKLFF. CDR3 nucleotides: TGCGCCAGCAGCCAGGTCGTCACGGGGGCCGGGGGTAATGAAAAACTGTTTTTT.

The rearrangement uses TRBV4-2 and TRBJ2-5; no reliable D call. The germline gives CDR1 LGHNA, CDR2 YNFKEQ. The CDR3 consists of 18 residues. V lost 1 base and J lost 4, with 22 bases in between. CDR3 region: CASSQGRLIPGTLETQYF. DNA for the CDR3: TGTGCCAGCAGCCAAGGAAGGCTCATCCCGGGCACGCTAGAGACCCAGTACTTC.

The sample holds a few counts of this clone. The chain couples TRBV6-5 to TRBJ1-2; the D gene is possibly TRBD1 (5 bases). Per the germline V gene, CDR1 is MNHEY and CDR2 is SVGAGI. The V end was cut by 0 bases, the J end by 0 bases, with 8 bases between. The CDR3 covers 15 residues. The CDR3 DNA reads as TGTGCCAGCAGTTACTCGAGACAGACTAACTATGGCTACACCTTC. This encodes CASSYSRQTNYGYTF.

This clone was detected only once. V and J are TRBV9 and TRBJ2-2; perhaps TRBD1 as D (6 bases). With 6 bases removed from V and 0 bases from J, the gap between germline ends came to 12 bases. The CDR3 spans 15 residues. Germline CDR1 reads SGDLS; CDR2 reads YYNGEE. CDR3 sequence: CASKWGQANTGELFF. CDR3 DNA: TGTGCCAGCAAGTGGGGGCAGGCGAACACCGGGGAGCTGTTTTTT.

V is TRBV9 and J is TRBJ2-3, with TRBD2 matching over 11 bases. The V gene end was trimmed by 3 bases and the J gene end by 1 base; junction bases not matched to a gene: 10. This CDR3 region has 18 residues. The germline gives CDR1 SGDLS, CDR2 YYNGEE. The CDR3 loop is CASSGGLAVTVGTDTQYF. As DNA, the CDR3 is TGTGCCAGCAGCGGGGGACTAGCGGTAACCGTTGGCACAGATACGCAGTATTTT.

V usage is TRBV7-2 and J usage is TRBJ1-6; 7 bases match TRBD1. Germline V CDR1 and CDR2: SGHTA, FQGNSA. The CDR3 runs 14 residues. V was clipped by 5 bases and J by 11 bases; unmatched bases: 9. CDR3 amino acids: CASSNRGRSAPLHF. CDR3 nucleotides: TGTGCCAGCAGCAACAGGGGTAGAAGTGCACCCCTCCACTTT.

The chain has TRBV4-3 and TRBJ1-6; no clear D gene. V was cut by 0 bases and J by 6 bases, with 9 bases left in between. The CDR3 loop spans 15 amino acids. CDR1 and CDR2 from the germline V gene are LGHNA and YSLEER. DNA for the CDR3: TGCGCCAGCAGCCAAGATGCTGGGAGTAATTCACCCCTCCACTTT. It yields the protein CASSQDAGSNSPLHF.

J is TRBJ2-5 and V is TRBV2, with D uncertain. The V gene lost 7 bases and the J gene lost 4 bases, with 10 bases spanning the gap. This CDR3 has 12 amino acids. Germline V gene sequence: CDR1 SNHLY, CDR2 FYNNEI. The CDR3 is CASNILTETQYF. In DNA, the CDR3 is TGTGCCAGCAATATACTTACAGAGACCCAGTACTTC.

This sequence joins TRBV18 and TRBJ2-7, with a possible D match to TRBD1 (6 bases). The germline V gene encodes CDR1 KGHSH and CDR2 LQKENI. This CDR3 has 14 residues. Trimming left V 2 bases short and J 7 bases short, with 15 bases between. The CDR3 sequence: CASSPSFSGEEQYF. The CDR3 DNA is TGTGCCAGCTCACCATCTTTTTCAGGGGAAGAGCAGTACTTC.

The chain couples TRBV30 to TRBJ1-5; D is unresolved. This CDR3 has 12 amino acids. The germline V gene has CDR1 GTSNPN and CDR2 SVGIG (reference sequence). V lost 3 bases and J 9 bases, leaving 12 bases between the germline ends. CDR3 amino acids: CAWSLEAGPQHF. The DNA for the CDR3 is TGTGCCTGGAGCCTAGAGGCCGGGCCCCAGCATTTT.

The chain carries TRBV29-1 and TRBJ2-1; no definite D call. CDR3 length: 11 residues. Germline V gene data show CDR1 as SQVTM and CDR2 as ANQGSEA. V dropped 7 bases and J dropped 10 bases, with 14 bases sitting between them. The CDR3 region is CSALMGREQFF. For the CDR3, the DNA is TGCAGCGCCCTAATGGGTAGGGAGCAGTTCTTC.

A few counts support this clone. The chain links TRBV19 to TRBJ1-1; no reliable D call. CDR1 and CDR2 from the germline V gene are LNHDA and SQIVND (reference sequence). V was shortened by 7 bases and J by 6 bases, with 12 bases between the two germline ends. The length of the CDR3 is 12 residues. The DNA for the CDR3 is TGTGCCAGTAAGAAGGAATACTCTGAAGCTTTCTTT. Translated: CASKKEYSEAFF.

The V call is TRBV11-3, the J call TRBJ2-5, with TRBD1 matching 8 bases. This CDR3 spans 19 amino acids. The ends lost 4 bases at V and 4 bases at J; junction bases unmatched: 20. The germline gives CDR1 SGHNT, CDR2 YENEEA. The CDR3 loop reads CASSSFRGGQGGQGETQYF. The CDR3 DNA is TGTGCCAGCAGCTCCTTTAGGGGAGGACAAGGAGGACAGGGAGAGACCCAGTACTTC.

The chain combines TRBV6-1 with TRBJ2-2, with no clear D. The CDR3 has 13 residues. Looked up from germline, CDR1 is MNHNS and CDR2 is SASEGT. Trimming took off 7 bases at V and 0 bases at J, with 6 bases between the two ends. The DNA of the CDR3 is TGTGCCAGCATTCCCCCGAACACCGGGGAGCTGTTTTTT. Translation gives CASIPPNTGELFF.

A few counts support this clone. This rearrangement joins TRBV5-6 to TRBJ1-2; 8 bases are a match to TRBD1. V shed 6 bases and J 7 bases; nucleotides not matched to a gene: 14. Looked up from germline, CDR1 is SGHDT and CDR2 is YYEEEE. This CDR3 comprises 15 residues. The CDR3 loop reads CASIPSGRGRGGYTF. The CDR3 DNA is TGTGCCAGCATTCCCTCGGGCAGGGGGCGTGGTGGCTACACCTTC.

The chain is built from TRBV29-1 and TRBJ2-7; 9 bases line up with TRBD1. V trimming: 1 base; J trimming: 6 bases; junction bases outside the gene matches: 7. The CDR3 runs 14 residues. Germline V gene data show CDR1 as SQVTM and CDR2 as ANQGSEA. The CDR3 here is CSVEVTGGTSEQYF. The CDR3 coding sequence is TGCAGCGTTGAAGTGACAGGGGGAACCTCCGAGCAGTACTTC.

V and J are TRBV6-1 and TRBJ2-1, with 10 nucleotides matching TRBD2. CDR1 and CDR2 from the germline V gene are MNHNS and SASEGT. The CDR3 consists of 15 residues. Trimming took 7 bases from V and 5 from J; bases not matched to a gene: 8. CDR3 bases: TGTGCCAGCACCCTCGGGACTAGCGTTGACAATGAGCAGTTCTTC. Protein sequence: CASTLGTSVDNEQFF.

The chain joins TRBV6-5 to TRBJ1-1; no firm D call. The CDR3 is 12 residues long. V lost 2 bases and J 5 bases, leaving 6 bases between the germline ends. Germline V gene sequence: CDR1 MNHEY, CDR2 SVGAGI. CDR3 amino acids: CASSYRATEAFF. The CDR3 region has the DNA TGTGCCAGCAGTTACCGGGCGACTGAAGCTTTCTTT.

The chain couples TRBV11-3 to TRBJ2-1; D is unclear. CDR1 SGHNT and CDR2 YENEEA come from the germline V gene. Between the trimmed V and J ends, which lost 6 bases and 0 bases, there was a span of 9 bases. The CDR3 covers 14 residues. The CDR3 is CASSGQSSYNEQFF. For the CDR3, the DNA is TGTGCCAGCAGTGGGCAGAGCTCCTACAATGAGCAGTTCTTC.

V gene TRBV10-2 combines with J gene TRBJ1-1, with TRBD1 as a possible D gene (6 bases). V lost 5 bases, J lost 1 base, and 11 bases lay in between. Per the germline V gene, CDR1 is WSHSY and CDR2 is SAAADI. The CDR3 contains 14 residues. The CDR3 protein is CASSPQQGNTEAFF. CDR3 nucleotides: TGCGCCAGCAGTCCACAACAGGGGAACACTGAAGCTTTCTTT.

CDR3 residues: CASSPGQTNTEAFF. CDR3 coding DNA: TGTGCCAGCTCACCAGGACAGACGAACACTGAAGCTTTCTTT. The rearrangement links TRBV18 to TRBJ1-1; a possible D gene is TRBD1 (6 bases). Germline values: CDR1 KGHSH, CDR2 LQKENI. CDR3 length equals 14 residues. The V gene lost 2 bases and the J gene lost 1 base, with 8 bases spanning the gap.

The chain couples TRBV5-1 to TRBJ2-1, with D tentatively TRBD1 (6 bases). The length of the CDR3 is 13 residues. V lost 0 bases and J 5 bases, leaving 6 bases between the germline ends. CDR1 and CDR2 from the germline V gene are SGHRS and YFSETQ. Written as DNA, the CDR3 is TGCGCCAGCAGCTTGGAGGGGGACAATGAGCAGTTCTTC. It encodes CASSLEGDNEQFF.